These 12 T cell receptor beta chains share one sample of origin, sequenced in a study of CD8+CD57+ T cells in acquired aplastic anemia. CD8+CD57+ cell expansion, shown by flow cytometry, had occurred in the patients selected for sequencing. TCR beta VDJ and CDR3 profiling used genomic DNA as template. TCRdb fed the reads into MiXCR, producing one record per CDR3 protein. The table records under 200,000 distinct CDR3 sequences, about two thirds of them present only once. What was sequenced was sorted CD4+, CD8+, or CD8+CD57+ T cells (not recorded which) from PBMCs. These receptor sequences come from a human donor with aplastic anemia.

The chain's CDR3 is CSVQTYRSYGYTF. CDR3 bases: TGCAGCGTTCAAACGTACAGGAGTTATGGCTACACCTTC. The V call is TRBV29-1, the J call TRBJ1-2, with D maybe TRBD1 (5 bases). The CDR3 spans 13 residues. CDR1 is SQVTM and CDR2 is ANQGSEA in the germline V gene. Between the trimmed V and J ends, which lost 5 bases and 5 bases, there was a span of 15 bases.

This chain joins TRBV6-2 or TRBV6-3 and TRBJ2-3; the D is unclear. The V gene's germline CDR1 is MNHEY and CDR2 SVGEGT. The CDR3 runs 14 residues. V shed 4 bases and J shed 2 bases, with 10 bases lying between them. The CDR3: CASSSLDPTDTQYF. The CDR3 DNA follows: TGTGCCAGCAGTTCGTTAGATCCCACAGATACGCAGTATTTT.

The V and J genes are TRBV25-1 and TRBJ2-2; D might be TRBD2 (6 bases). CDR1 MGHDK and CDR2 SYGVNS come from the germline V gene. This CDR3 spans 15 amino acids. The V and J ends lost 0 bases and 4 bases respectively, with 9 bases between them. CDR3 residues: CASSEYREPTGELFF. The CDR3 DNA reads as TGTGCCAGCAGTGAATACCGGGAGCCCACCGGGGAGCTGTTTTTT.

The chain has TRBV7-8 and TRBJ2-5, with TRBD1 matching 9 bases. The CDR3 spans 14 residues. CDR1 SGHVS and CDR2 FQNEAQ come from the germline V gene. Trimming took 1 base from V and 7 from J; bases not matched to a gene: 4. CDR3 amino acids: CASSLGTGVGTQYF. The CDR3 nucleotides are TGTGCCAGCAGCTTAGGGACAGGGGTGGGGACCCAGTACTTC.

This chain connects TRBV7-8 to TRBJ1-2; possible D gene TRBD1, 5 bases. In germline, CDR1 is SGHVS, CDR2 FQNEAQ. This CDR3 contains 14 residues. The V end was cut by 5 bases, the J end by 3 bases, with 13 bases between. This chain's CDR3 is CASSIPDRDYGYTF. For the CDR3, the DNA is TGTGCCAGCAGCATCCCAGACAGAGACTATGGCTACACCTTC.

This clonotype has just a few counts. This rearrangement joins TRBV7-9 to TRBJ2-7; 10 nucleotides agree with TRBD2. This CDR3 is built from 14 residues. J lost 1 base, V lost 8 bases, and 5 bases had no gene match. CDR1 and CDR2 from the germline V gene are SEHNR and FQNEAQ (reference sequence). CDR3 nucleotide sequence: TGTGCCAGCTCATTGACTAGCGGGTCCTACGAGCAGTACTTC. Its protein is CASSLTSGSYEQYF.

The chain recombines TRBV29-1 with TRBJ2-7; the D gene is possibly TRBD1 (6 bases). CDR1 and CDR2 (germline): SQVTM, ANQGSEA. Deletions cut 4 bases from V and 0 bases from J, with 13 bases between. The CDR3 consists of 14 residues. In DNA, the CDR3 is TGCAGCGTTGTGGCGCAGGGGAGCTCCTACGAGCAGTACTTC. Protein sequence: CSVVAQGSSYEQYF.

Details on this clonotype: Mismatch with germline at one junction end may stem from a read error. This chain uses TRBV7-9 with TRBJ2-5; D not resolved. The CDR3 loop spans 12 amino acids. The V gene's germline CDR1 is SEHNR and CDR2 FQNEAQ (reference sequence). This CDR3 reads CASSLSKDPQYF. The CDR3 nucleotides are TGCGCCAGCAGCTTGTCAAAGGATCCCCAGTACTTC.

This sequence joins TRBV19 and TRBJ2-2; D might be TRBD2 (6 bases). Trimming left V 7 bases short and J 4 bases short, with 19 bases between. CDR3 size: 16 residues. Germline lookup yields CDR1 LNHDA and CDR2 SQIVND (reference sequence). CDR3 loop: CASKSRPGGSTGELFF. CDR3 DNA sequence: TGTGCCAGTAAGTCGCGGCCAGGAGGGAGCACCGGGGAGCTGTTTTTT.

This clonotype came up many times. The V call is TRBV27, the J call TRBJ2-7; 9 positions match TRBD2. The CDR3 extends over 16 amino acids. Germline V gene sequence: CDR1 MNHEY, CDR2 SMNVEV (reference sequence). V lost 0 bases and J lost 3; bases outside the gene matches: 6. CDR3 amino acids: CASSLSSSGTVYEQYF. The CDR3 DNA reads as TGTGCCAGCAGTTTATCTTCTAGCGGGACAGTCTACGAGCAGTACTTC.

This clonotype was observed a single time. CDR3 region: CASSFISGATDTQYF. CDR3 DNA: TGTGCCAGCAGCTTTATTAGCGGGGCTACAGATACGCAGTATTTT. The chain is built from TRBV7-9 and TRBJ2-3; 8 bases fit TRBD2. Looked up from germline, CDR1 is SEHNR and CDR2 is FQNEAQ (reference sequence). The CDR3 consists of 15 residues. V was pared by 3 bases and J by 3 bases, with 5 bases of the junction left unmatched.

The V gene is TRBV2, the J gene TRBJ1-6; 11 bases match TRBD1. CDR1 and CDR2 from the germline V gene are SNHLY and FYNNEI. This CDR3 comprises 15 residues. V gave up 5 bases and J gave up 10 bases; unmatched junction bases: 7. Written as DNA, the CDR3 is TGTGCCAGCAGTTGGACAGGGGGCGTCGGGTCACCCCTCCACTTT. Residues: CASSWTGGVGSPLHF.